This T cell receptor (beta chain) came from a study of control samples from healthy donors and cancer patients. V lost 6 bases and J lost 7, with 18 bases in between. Germline assignment: CDR1 LNHDA and CDR2 SQIVND (reference sequence). This CDR3 region has 14 residues. Clones were read by immunoSEQ multiplex PCR, and TCRdb kept only the in-frame ones, dropping some. The sample consists of 130,000 or so clones, roughly 94% of them appearing once. The sample was blood. The chain carries TRBV19 and TRBJ1-1; no clear D. The receptor was derived from a man aged 35 to 55 in good health. This CDR3 is CASRDQHSASEAFF. CDR3 DNA sequence: TGTGCCAGTAGGGACCAGCATTCGGCGAGTGAAGCTTTCTTT.